Below are 30 T cell receptor beta chains sequenced from a single sample in a study of regulatory T cells in long-lasting Graves disease. CDR3-region Arm-PCR and iRepertoire HTBI primers produced the TCR beta libraries. MiXCR, run by TCRdb on the multiplex PCR reads, gives a single entry per CDR3 protein. This repertoire shows some 370,000 distinct CDR3 sequences, less than 25% found once; its top ten account for about 20%. The time point is: persistent/refractory GD, antithyroid drugs over 5 years with positive TRAb. The TCR library used RNA extracted from PBMCs. Sample: peripheral blood mononuclear cells (PBMCs), taken when the disease was refractory, from a patient treated with antithyroid drugs. Source of these receptors: a female donor with Graves disease.

This clonotype was recorded at least ten times. The rearrangement joins TRBV15 to TRBJ1-1, with a possible D match to TRBD1 (5 bases). The V gene lost 0 bases and the J gene lost 6 bases, with 14 bases spanning the gap. The CDR3 sequence is 15 residues long. CDR1 and CDR2 from the germline V gene are LNHNV and YYDKDF (reference sequence). The CDR3 reads CATSRDGRASAEAFF. Written as DNA, the CDR3 is TGTGCCACCAGCAGAGATGGCAGGGCGAGCGCTGAAGCTTTCTTT. Full variable domain (missing parts from reference TRBV15 and TRBJ1-1): DAMVIQNPRYQVTQFGKPVTLSCSQTLNHNVMYWYQQKSSQAPKLLFHYYDKDFNNEADTPDNFQSRRPNTSFCFLDIRSPGLGDTAMYLCATSRDGRASAEAFFGQGTRLTVV.

This clonotype was counted ten times or more. This sequence joins TRBV12-3 or TRBV12-4 and TRBJ2-5; possible D gene TRBD2, 6 bases. This CDR3 is 13 amino acids long. The V gene lost 3 bases and the J gene lost 5 bases, with 10 bases spanning the gap. The CDR3 region has the DNA TGTGCCAGCAGTTTTACTAGCCATGAGACCCAGTACTTC. Protein sequence: CASSFTSHETQYF.

This clonotype showed up just a few times. The CDR3 coding sequence is TGTGCCAGCAGCGTAGGGCGAGACCAGCCCCAGCATTTT. It is translated as CASSVGRDQPQHF. The chain combines TRBV9 with TRBJ1-5, with D hard to call. The germline V gene has CDR1 SGDLS and CDR2 YYNGEE. Between the trimmed V and J ends, which lost 0 bases and 7 bases, there was a span of 8 bases. CDR3 length: 13 amino acids.

This clonotype was counted between two and nine times. This sequence joins TRBV6-1 and TRBJ1-4; 8 nucleotides align to TRBD1. This CDR3 comprises 15 residues. CDR1 MNHNS and CDR2 SASEGT come from the germline V gene. V shed 6 bases, J shed 7 bases, and the junction held 10 bases outside the gene matches. CDR3 in amino acids: CASRWTGTDTEKLFF. CDR3 in DNA: TGTGCCAGCAGATGGACAGGGACTGACACTGAAAAACTGTTTTTT.

This clonotype was counted at least ten times. V gene TRBV12-3 or TRBV12-4 combines with J gene TRBJ1-1; D perhaps matches TRBD1 (6 bases). The CDR3 is 13 amino acids. V was clipped by 1 base and J by 6 bases, with 9 bases between them. CDR3: CASSLDRVSEAFF. CDR3 nucleotides: TGTGCCAGCAGTTTAGACAGGGTTTCTGAAGCTTTCTTT.

The chain uses TRBV12-3 or TRBV12-4 and TRBJ1-3; 10 positions agree with TRBD1. The trim removed 8 bases at V and 4 bases at J, leaving 17 bases unmatched. CDR3 length: 18 residues. The DNA for the CDR3 is TGTGCCAGCGATGGGAGTAGGGACAGGGGAGGGAGAGGAAACACCATATATTTT. Translated, it gives CASDGSRDRGGRGNTIYF.

This clonotype was seen many times. The V gene is TRBV29-1, the J gene TRBJ1-2; 8 bases match TRBD1. This CDR3 comprises 13 residues. The V gene end was trimmed by 6 bases and the J gene end by 6 bases; junction bases not matched to a gene: 9. CDR1 is SQVTM, CDR2 ANQGSEA, per germline. The CDR3 bases are TGCAGCGTCGGGCACAGGGGGTTCGATGGCTACACCTTC. Amino acids: CSVGHRGFDGYTF. The variable domain in full, with the rest retrieved from reference TRBV29-1 and TRBJ1-2, is SAVISQKPSRDICQRGTSLTIQCQVDSQVTMMFWYRQQPGQSLTLIATANQGSEATYESGFVIDKFPISRPNLTFSTLTVSNMSPEDSSIYLCSVGHRGFDGYTFGSGTRLTVV.

The table lists this clonotype with many counts. The V gene is TRBV7-2, the J gene TRBJ2-7; 7 bases map to TRBD1. The junction had 6 bases not matched to a gene; V was cut back by 5 bases and J by 2 bases. CDR1 and CDR2 from the germline V gene are SGHTA and FQGNSA. CDR3 size: 14 residues. The CDR3 region is CASSDSGQTYEQYF. The DNA for the CDR3 is TGTGCCAGCAGCGACTCGGGACAGACCTACGAGCAGTACTTC.

This clonotype was seen a handful of times. The chain couples TRBV12-3 or TRBV12-4 to TRBJ1-2; 7 bases are a match to TRBD1. J gave up 4 bases and V 4 bases, and 12 bases lay outside the gene matches. The CDR3 runs 16 residues. CDR3 nucleotide sequence: TGTGCCAGCAGTTCCTCCTCTGGGACAGCAAGCTATGGCTACACCTTC. Translation gives CASSSSSGTASYGYTF.

This clonotype occurred many times. This chain joins TRBV28 and TRBJ2-7; D is unresolved. Trimming stripped 5 bases from V and 0 bases from J, with 8 bases between. Germline V lookup: CDR1 MDHEN, CDR2 SYDVKM. This CDR3 comprises 13 residues. The CDR3 is CASSIGSSYEQYF. Written as DNA, the CDR3 is TGTGCCAGCAGTATCGGCAGCTCCTACGAGCAGTACTTC.

This rearrangement joins TRBV10-2 to TRBJ1-1, with a tentative D call TRBD1 (6 bases). This CDR3 is 14 amino acids long. Germline values: CDR1 WSHSY, CDR2 SAAADI. The CDR3 DNA follows: TGCGCGGACCCCCCCGGGGGCAGGAACACTGAAGCTTTCTTT. Translating it yields CADPPGGRNTEAFF.

This clonotype was observed a handful of times. The chain employs TRBV29-1 and TRBJ1-5; 10 bases line up with TRBD1. The CDR3 totals 17 residues. Germline CDR1 and CDR2: SQVTM and ANQGSEA. V was pared by 6 bases and J by 4 bases, with 15 bases of the junction left unmatched. The CDR3 coding sequence is TGCAGCGTCAACGGGACAGGGGATGTTGTCACAAATCAGCCCCAGCATTTT. It specifies CSVNGTGDVVTNQPQHF. Using reference TRBV29-1 and TRBJ1-5 for the parts outside the CDR3, the full variable domain is SAVISQKPSRDICQRGTSLTIQCQVDSQVTMMFWYRQQPGQSLTLIATANQGSEATYESGFVIDKFPISRPNLTFSTLTVSNMSPEDSSIYLCSVNGTGDVVTNQPQHFGDGTRLSIL.

V is TRBV4-3 and J is TRBJ2-5, with D possibly matching TRBD1 (5 bases). Germline V gene lookup returns CDR1 LGHNA and CDR2 YSLEER. The CDR3 runs 16 residues. Trimming cost V 4 bases and J 0 bases, with 15 bases left between them. The CDR3 reads CASSPEWATDQETQYF. CDR3 bases: TGCGCCAGCAGCCCAGAATGGGCGACAGACCAAGAGACCCAGTACTTC.

This clonotype occurred many times. The rearrangement links TRBV20-1 to TRBJ2-7; D gene unclear. Per germline, CDR1 DFQATT and CDR2 SNEGSKA (reference sequence). Between the trimmed V and J ends, which lost 6 bases and 6 bases, there was a span of 15 bases. The CDR3 runs 12 residues. In DNA, the CDR3 is TGCAGTGCCCAAGGATTAGCAACCGAGCAGTACTTC. This codes for CSAQGLATEQYF.

This clonotype turned up a few times. The rearrangement links TRBV13 to TRBJ1-1, with 8 nucleotides matching TRBD1. The CDR3 totals 12 residues. The trim removed 5 bases at V and 10 bases at J, leaving 6 bases unmatched. Germline V gene data show CDR1 as PRHDT and CDR2 as FYEKMQ (reference sequence). This CDR3 is CASSQTGQGAFF. CDR3 DNA sequence: TGTGCCAGCAGCCAGACCGGACAGGGAGCTTTCTTT. The variable domain in full, completed from reference TRBV13 and TRBJ1-1, reads AAGVIQSPRHLIKEKRETATLKCYPIPRHDTVYWYQQGPGQDPQFLISFYEKMQSDKGSIPDRFSAQQFSDYHSELNMSSLELGDSALYFCASSQTGQGAFFGQGTRLTVV.

V and J are TRBV10-3 and TRBJ2-7; D may be TRBD1 or TRBD2 (5 bases each). The CDR3 has 15 amino acids. Per the germline V gene, CDR1 is ENHRY and CDR2 is SYGVKD. Trimming shortened V by 0 bases and J by 5 bases, and 14 bases separated the two germline ends. The CDR3 region is CAISESGVTGDEQYF. DNA for the CDR3: TGTGCCATCAGTGAGTCGGGGGTTACCGGGGACGAGCAGTACTTC.

Only a few counts were recorded for this clonotype. The rearrangement uses TRBV29-1 and TRBJ2-7; TRBD1 matches at 10 bases. CDR1 SQVTM and CDR2 ANQGSEA come from the germline V gene. This CDR3 is built from 15 residues. The ends lost 1 base at V and 3 bases at J; junction bases unmatched: 6. CDR3 coding DNA: TGCAGCGTTGAAGTAGTGCGGACAGGGGGCTACGAGCAGTACTTC. Its translation: CSVEVVRTGGYEQYF.

The sample holds a few counts of this clonotype. Here the CDR3 reads CASGMGQGLEKLFF. CDR3 bases: TGTGCCAGCGGGATGGGACAGGGTTTAGAAAAACTGTTTTTT. The rearrangement joins TRBV28 to TRBJ1-4, with 9 bases that match TRBD1. The CDR3 is 14 residues long. Germline V lookup: CDR1 MDHEN, CDR2 SYDVKM. With 8 bases clipped from V and 8 bases from J, the junction kept 9 bases outside the gene matches.

This clonotype was picked up a small number of times. One end of the junction is discordant with germline, which a read error may explain. Here the CDR3 DNA reads TGTGCCGGCAGCACTTCTTCCGCCAGGGAGACCCAGTACTTC. Protein product: CAGSTSSARETQYF. V and J are TRBV27 and TRBJ2-5; the D is unclear. CDR3 size: 14 residues. Germline V gives CDR1 MNHEY, CDR2 SMNVEV (reference sequence).

The rearrangement uses TRBV29-1 and TRBJ2-5; D perhaps matches TRBD1 (6 bases). Trimming stripped 6 bases from V and 2 bases from J, with 13 bases between. CDR1 and CDR2 (germline): SQVTM, ANQGSEA. The CDR3 totals 13 residues. The CDR3 protein is CSVPTGLQETQYF. The CDR3 region has the DNA TGCAGCGTCCCGACAGGTCTACAAGAGACCCAGTACTTC. The complete variable domain, with remaining parts taken from reference TRBV29-1 and TRBJ2-5, reads SAVISQKPSRDICQRGTSLTIQCQVDSQVTMMFWYRQQPGQSLTLIATANQGSEATYESGFVIDKFPISRPNLTFSTLTVSNMSPEDSSIYLCSVPTGLQETQYFGPGTRLLVL.

The rearrangement uses TRBV28 and TRBJ2-1; D unresolved. The germline CDR1 and CDR2 sequences are MDHEN and SYDVKM. Between the trimmed V and J ends, which lost 10 bases and 10 bases, there was a span of 8 bases. The CDR3 covers 9 residues. The CDR3 bases are TGTGCCACCGGTGGGGAGCAGTTCTTC. Protein product: CATGGEQFF.

This clonotype appeared many times. This chain links TRBV12-3 or TRBV12-4 with TRBJ2-7; D remains unclear. This CDR3 contains 11 residues. V was trimmed by 8 bases and J by 7 bases, leaving 12 bases between them. The CDR3 spells CASGRGKEQYF. The CDR3 DNA is TGTGCCAGCGGACGAGGAAAGGAGCAGTACTTC.

Comment on this clonotype: This likely traces to a read error, being one base from a far larger clone. No conserved phenylalanine or tryptophan is present at the end of the CDR3, so a read error is the likely explanation. V gene TRBV6-1 combines with J gene TRBJ1-1; TRBD1 might be the D (6 bases). CDR3 length: 13 amino acids. V shed 4 bases and J shed 2 bases, with 8 bases lying between them. Germline V CDR1 and CDR2: MNHNS, SASEGT. Written as DNA, the CDR3 is TGTGCCAGCAGTGTACAGGGAAACACTGAAGCTTTCTTA. Translated, it gives CASSVQGNTEAFL.

The chain joins TRBV9 to TRBJ1-1; 11 bases agree with TRBD1. V trimming: 3 bases; J trimming: 3 bases; junction bases outside the gene matches: 1. CDR1 SGDLS and CDR2 YYNGEE come from the germline V gene. CDR3 size: 14 residues. The CDR3, as DNA: TGTGCCAGCAGCGCGGGACAGGGGGACACTGAAGCTTTCTTT. Protein sequence: CASSAGQGDTEAFF.

The rearrangement joins TRBV7-9 to TRBJ2-7, with 7 bases fitting TRBD1. Trimming removed 5 bases from V and 6 bases from J; junction bases left unmatched: 10. This CDR3 has 14 residues. Germline lookup yields CDR1 SEHNR and CDR2 FQNEAQ (reference sequence). CDR3 coding DNA: TGTGCCAGCAGCCGACAGGGCTGGACGATCGAGCAGTACTTC. Protein sequence: CASSRQGWTIEQYF.

This clonotype came up many times. The rearrangement links TRBV15 to TRBJ1-6; 7 positions match TRBD1. There are 15 residues in the CDR3. Looked up from germline, CDR1 is LNHNV and CDR2 is YYDKDF (reference sequence). V lost 3 bases, J lost 8 bases, and 7 bases stayed unmatched. The CDR3 DNA reads TGTGCCACCAGCAGGAGGGACAGCAGGGATTCACCCCTCCACTTT. This sequence encodes CATSRRDSRDSPLHF.

There are a few counts of this clonotype. This chain joins TRBV20-1 and TRBJ2-5; 7 bases line up with TRBD1. The CDR3 has 12 residues. Looked up from germline, CDR1 is DFQATT and CDR2 is SNEGSKA (reference sequence). After removal of 7 bases from V and 6 bases from J, the junction contained 8 bases not matched to a gene. The CDR3 here is CSGRGTAKTQYF. CDR3 nucleotide sequence: TGCAGTGGTAGGGGGACAGCAAAGACCCAGTACTTC.

V is TRBV27 and J is TRBJ2-7; D is perhaps TRBD1 (6 bases). There are 14 residues in the CDR3. Germline CDR1 is MNHEY and CDR2 is SMNVEV (reference sequence). V shed 5 bases and J shed 5 bases, with 16 bases lying between them. This chain's CDR3 is CASSPQGPLHEQYF. CDR3 DNA sequence: TGTGCCAGCAGTCCGCAGGGGCCCCTCCACGAGCAGTACTTC.

This clonotype showed up many times. The V gene is TRBV11-2, the J gene TRBJ2-7; TRBD1 matches at 7 bases. V trimming: 5 bases; J trimming: 3 bases; junction bases outside the gene matches: 7. The CDR3 sequence is 14 residues long. Germline V lookup: CDR1 SGHAT, CDR2 FQNNGV. The CDR3 protein is CASSLLTGRYEQYF. The CDR3 coding sequence is TGTGCCAGCAGCCTGCTGACAGGGCGCTACGAGCAGTACTTC.

Ten or more counts support this clonotype. This chain uses TRBV2 with TRBJ1-2; the D is unclear. Per the germline V gene, CDR1 is SNHLY and CDR2 is FYNNEI. Trimming removed 3 bases at V and 8 bases at J, with 16 bases between. This CDR3 region has 14 residues. CDR3 sequence: CASSDSMTTNGYTF. The CDR3 DNA reads as TGTGCCAGCAGTGACAGTATGACTACCAACGGCTACACCTTC. Based on the CDR3 plus reference TRBV2 and TRBJ1-2, the full variable domain is EPEVTQTPSHQVTQMGQEVILRCVPISNHLYFYWYRQILGQKVEFLVSFYNNEISEKSEIFDDQFSVERPDGSNFTLKIRSTKLEDSAMYFCASSDSMTTNGYTFGSGTRLTVV.